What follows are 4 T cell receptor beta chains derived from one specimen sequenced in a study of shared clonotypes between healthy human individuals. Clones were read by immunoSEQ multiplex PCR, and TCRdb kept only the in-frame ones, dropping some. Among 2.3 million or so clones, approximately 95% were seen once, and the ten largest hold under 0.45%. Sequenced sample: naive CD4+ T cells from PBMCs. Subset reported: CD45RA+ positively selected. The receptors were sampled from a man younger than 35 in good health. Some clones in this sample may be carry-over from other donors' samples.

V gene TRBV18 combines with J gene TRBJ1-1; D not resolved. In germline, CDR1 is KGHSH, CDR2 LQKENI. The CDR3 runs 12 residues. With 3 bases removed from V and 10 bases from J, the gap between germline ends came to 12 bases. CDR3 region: CASSPGGRGAFF. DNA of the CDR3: TGTGCCAGCTCACCGGGTGGCCGGGGAGCTTTCTTT.

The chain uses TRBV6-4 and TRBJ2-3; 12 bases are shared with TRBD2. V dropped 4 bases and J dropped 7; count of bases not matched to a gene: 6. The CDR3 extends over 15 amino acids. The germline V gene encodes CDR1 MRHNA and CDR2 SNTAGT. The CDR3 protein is CASSGLAGVGNTQYF. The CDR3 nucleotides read TGTGCCAGCAGTGGACTAGCGGGAGTCGGAAATACGCAGTATTTT.

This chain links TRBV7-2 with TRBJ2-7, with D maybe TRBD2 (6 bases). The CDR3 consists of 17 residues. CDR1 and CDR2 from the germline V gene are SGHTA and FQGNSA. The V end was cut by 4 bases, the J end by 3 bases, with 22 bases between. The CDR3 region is CASSYRDSRGVGYEQYF. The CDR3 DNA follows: TGTGCCAGCAGCTACCGGGACTCCAGAGGGGTAGGCTACGAGCAGTACTTC.

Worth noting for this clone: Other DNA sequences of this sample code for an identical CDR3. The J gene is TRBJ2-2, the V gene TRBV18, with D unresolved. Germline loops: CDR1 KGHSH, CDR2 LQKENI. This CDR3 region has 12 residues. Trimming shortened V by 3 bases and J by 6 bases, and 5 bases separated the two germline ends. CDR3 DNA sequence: TGTGCCAGCTCACCTGACTCCGGGGAGCTGTTTTTT. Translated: CASSPDSGELFF.